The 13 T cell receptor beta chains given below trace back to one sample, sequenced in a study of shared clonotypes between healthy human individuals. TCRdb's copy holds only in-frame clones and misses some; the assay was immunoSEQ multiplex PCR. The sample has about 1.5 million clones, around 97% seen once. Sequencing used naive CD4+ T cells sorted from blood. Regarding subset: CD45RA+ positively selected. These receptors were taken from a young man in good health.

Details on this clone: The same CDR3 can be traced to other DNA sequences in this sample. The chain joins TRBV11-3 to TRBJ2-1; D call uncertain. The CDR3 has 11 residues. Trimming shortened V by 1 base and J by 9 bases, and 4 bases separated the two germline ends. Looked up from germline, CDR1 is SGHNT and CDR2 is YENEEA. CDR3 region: CASSLGGEQFF. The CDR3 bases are TGTGCCAGCAGCTTAGGGGGTGAGCAGTTCTTC. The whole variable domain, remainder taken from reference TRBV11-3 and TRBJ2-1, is EAGVVQSPRYKIIEKKQPVAFWCNPISGHNTLYWYLQNLGQGPELLIRYENEEAVDDSQLPKDRFSAERLKGVDSTLKIQPAELGDSAVYLCASSLGGEQFFGPGTRLTVL.

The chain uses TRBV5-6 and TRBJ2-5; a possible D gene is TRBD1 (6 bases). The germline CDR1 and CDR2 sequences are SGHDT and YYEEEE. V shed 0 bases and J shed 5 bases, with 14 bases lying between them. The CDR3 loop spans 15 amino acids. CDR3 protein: CASSLAGTFQETQYF. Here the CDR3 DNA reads TGTGCCAGCAGCTTGGCAGGGACATTCCAGGAGACCCAGTACTTC. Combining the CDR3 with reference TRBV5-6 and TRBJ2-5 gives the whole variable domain DAGVTQSPTHLIKTRGQQVTLRCSPKSGHDTVSWYQQALGQGPQFIFQYYEEEERQRGNFPDRFSGHQFPNYSSELNVNALLLGDSALYLCASSLAGTFQETQYFGPGTRLLVL.

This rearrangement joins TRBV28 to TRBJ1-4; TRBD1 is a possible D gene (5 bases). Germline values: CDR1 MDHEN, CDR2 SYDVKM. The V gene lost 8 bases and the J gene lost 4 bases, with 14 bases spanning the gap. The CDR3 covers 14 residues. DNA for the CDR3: TGTGCCAGCGAGAAGGCAGGGTTTAATGAAAAACTGTTTTTT. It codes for CASEKAGFNEKLFF.

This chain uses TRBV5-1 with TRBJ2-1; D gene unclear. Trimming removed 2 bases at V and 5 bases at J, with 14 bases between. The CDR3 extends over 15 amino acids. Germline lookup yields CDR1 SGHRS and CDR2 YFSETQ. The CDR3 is CASSFDSQPHNEQFF. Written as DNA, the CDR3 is TGCGCCAGCAGCTTTGACTCACAACCCCACAATGAGCAGTTCTTC.

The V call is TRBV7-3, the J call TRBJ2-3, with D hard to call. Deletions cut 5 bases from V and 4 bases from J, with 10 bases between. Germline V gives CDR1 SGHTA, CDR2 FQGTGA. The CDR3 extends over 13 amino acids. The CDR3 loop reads CASSVTWADTQYF. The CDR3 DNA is TGTGCCAGCAGCGTCACTTGGGCAGATACGCAGTATTTT.

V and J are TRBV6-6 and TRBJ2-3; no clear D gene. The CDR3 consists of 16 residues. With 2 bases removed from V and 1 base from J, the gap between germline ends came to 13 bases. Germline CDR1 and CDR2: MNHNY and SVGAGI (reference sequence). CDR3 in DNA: TGTGCCAGCAGTTACCAGGCCGTTACGGGCACAGATACGCAGTATTTT. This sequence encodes CASSYQAVTGTDTQYF.

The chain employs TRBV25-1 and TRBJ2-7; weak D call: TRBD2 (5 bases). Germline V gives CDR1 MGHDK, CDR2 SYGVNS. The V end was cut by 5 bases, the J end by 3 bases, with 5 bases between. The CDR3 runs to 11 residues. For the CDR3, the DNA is TGTGCCAGCAGTAGCGGCTACGAGCAGTACTTC. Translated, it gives CASSSGYEQYF.

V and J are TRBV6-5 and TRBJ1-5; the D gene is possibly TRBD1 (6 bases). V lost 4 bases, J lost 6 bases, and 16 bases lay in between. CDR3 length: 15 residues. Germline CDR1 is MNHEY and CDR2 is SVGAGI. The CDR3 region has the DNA TGTGCCAGCAGTTCGGTGACAGGAGGGTCTCAGCCCCAGCATTTT. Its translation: CASSSVTGGSQPQHF.

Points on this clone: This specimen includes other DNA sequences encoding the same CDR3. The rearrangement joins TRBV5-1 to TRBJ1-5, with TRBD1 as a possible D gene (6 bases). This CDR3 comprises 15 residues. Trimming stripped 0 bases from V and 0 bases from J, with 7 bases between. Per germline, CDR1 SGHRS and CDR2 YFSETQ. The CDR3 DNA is TGCGCCAGCAGCTTGGCAGGGGTTAGCAATCAGCCCCAGCATTTT. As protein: CASSLAGVSNQPQHF. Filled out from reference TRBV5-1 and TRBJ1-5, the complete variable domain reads KAGVTQTPRYLIKTRGQQVTLSCSPISGHRSVSWYQQTPGQGLQFLFEYFSETQRNKGNFPGRFSGRQFSNSRSEMNVSTLELGDSALYLCASSLAGVSNQPQHFGDGTRLSIL.

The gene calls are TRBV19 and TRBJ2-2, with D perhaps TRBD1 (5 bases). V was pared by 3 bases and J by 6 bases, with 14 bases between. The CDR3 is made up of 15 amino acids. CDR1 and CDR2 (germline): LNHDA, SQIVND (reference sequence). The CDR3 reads CASSIGPGRPGELFF. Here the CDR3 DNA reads TGTGCCAGTAGTATCGGTCCAGGGCGTCCCGGGGAGCTGTTTTTT.

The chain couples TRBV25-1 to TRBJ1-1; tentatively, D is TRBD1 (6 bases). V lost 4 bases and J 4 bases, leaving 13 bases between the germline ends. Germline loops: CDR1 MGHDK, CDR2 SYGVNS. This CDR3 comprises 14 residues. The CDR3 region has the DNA TGTGCCAGCAGTGGTTCTGGGGGGCTCACTGAAGCTTTCTTT. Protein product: CASSGSGGLTEAFF.

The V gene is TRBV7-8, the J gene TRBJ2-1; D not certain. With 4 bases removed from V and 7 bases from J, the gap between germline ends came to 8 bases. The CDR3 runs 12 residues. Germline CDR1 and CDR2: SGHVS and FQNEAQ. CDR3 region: CASSSSWNEQFF. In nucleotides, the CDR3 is TGTGCCAGCAGCTCCAGCTGGAATGAGCAGTTCTTC. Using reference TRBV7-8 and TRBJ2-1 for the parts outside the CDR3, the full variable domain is GAGVSQSPRYKVAKRGQDVALRCDPISGHVSLFWYQQALGQGPEFLTYFQNEAQLDKSGLPSDRFFAERPEGSVSTLKIQRTQQEDSAVYLCASSSSWNEQFFGPGTRLTVL.

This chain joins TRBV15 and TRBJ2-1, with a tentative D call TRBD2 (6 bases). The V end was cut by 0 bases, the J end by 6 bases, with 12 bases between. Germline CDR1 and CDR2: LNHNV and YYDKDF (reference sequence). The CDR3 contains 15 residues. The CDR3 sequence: CATSRDHGGLNEQFF. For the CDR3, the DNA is TGTGCCACCAGCAGAGATCACGGGGGTCTCAATGAGCAGTTCTTC.